This T cell receptor beta chain derives from a study of blood T cell repertoires in COVID-19. Produced via immunoSEQ multiplex PCR; TCRdb's table is partial and in-frame only. This table has nearly 200,000 clones, about 85% appearing once. Sequences were obtained from peripheral blood. The source of this sequence is a man aged 55 to 70 with COVID-19, enrolled during active disease.

The CDR3 nucleotides are TGTGCCTGGAAAACAGGGGGCGCGAACATTCAGTACTTC. It translates to CAWKTGGANIQYF. The V call is TRBV30, the J call TRBJ2-4, with 9 bases lining up with TRBD1. The CDR3 has 13 residues. Germline CDR1 reads GTSNPN; CDR2 reads SVGIG (reference sequence). The V and J ends lost 4 bases and 7 bases, in that order; junction bases with no gene match: 5.